This T cell receptor beta chain was observed in a study of post-analysis software for immune sequencing data (dated by TCRdb to between 2014 and 2016). About the investigation overall: Disease courses on record covered relapsing-remitting, secondary progressive and progressive-relapsing multiple sclerosis, though some patients had no subtype annotation. Patient repertoires were compared against 11 previously published healthy control repertoires from donors aged roughly 6 to 26 years. A subset of samples was prepared in parallel using single-end sample barcoding, then pooled and co-amplified after Illumina adapter ligation.

TCR beta repertoires were profiled from peripheral blood of approximately 13 young patients with multiple sclerosis to demonstrate the VDJtools post-analysis software. The patients with multiple sclerosis were children and adolescents between about 6 and 17 years of age. A distance of 13 bases separates the germline ends of V and J, which lose 6 bases and 7 bases respectively. CDR1 and CDR2 (MNHEY, SVGAGI) derive from the germline V gene. The CDR3 covers 13 residues, taking in both the cysteine and the phenylalanine. The kept DNA is CDR3 alone, 39 bases in frame from the first base. Library prep was done by PCR. The sequencing machine was an Illumina HiSeq 2500. To reduce PCR and sequencing biases, unique molecular identifiers were incorporated into the TCR beta cDNA libraries. About 500,000 cDNA molecules were obtained for every 1 to 10 million input T cells, so each molecule roughly corresponded to one T cell. The same protocol used for the earlier healthy control dataset was applied to prepare and sequence the patient libraries. Within a given batch, samples were prepared together, multiplexed and sequenced on the same HiSeq lane. Regarding the original processing steps: Raw barcoded reads were processed with MIGEC, discarding single-read molecular identifier groups before consensus assembly and CDR3 extraction. Clonotype tables were post-analysed with VDJtools, normalizing diversity by down-sampling all datasets to the smallest sample size. In repertoire overlap clustering, CDR3 amino acid sequences, but not nucleotide sequences, were matched to correct batch-related cross-sample contamination. TCRdb reprocessed the public reads (quality trimming at Q25 with fastp, clone calling with MiXCR) and kept in-frame beta chains. All rows with the same CDR3 protein become a single entry with the most common DNA and genes. TCRdb's processing, not the study's, gives the V and J calls here. Recorded for this sample are 650,000 to 850,000 distinct CDR3 sequences; 40% to 55% of them occurred a single time. The ten largest clones take up roughly 5% of the sample.

Comments on this clonotype: No antigen is known for it. No much larger clonotype is one base removed from it; base qualities were not supplied.

The full study reports these points: The multiple sclerosis patient group was slightly younger than the control group. Multiple sclerosis patients had significantly lower normalized Chao1 diversity than controls, a result that suggests substantial peripheral T-cell clonal expansion. Patients showed significantly higher frequencies than controls for five TRBV segments, among them TRBV5-6, TRBV5-1 and TRBV20-1. Direct clustering with F measure showed strong co-clustering of samples prepared in the same batch, prompting a batch-effect correction.

The chain couples TRBV6-5 to TRBJ1-5, with the identity of the D gene unclear. The source of this sequence is a girl under 18 with multiple sclerosis. The sample taken for sequencing was blood. The CDR3 corresponds to CASSDRGKQPQHF. The bases read TGTGCCAGCAGCGACCGAGGGAAACAGCCCCAGCATTTT.